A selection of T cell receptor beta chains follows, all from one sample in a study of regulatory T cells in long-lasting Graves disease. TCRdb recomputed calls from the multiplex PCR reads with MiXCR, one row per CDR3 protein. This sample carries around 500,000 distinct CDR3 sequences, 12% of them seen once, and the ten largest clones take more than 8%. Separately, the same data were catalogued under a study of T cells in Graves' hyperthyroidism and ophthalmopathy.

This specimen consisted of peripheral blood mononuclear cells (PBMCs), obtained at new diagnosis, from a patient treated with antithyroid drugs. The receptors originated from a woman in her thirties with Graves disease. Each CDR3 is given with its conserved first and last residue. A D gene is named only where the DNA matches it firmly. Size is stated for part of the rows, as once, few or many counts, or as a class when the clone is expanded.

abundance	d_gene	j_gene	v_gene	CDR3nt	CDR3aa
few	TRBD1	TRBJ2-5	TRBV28	TGTGCCAGCAGTCGTCCCGGGACAGGGATCCAAGAGACCCAGTACTTC	CASSRPGTGIQETQYF
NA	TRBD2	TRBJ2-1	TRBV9	TGTGCCAGCAGCGTAGGGACTAGCGGGACGGGGGCCCGTTACAATGAGCAGTTCTTC	CASSVGTSGTGARYNEQFF
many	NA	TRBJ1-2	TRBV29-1	TGCAGCGTTGAAGTCCGGGGGGCGGTCTATGGCTACACCTTC	CSVEVRGAVYGYTF
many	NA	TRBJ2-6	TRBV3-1	TGTGCCAGCAGCTTGAGAGGGGCTGGGGCCAACGTCCTGACTTTC	CASSLRGAGANVLTF
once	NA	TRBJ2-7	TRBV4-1	TGCGCCAGCAGCCAAGTGGTTCAGGGCTCCTACGAGCAGTACTTC	CASSQVVQGSYEQYF
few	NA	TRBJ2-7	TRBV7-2	TGTGCCAGCAGCTCCTACACCGGGACGGAAAACTTC	CASSSYTGTENF
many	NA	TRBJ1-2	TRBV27	TGTGCCAGCAGTAATTACGTATCCTCCCTTCACACCTTC	CASSNYVSSLHTF
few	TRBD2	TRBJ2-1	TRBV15	TGTGCCACCAGCAGAGGACTAGCCCGTTCCCACAATGAGCAGTTCTTC	CATSRGLARSHNEQFF
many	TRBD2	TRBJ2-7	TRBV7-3	TGTGCCAGCAGCTTAAAGGCGGGAGTGAACTACGAGCAGTACTTC	CASSLKAGVNYEQYF
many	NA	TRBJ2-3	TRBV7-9	TGTGCCAGCAGCTCACCAACGGGGGGCAACGCAGATACGCAGTATTTT	CASSSPTGGNADTQYF
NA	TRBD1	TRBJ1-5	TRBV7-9	TGTGCCAGCAGCTTCGCAGGGGGGCCCCAGCATTTT	CASSFAGGPQHF
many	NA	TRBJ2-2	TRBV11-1	TGTGCCAGCAGCTTTGACCGAGGCACCGGGGAGCTGTTTTTT	CASSFDRGTGELFF
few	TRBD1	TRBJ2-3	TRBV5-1	TGCGCCAGCAGCTTGCCGGGACAGGGGATAGATACGCAGTATTTT	CASSLPGQGIDTQYF
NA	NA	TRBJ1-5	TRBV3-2	TGTGCCAGCAGCTTATACTCCGGGACAGGGAGCAATCAGCCCCAGCATTTT	CASSLYSGTGSNQPQHF
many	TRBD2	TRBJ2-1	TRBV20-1	TGCAGTGCCAGACTAGCGGGAGGACCATACAATGAGCAGTTCTTC	CSARLAGGPYNEQFF
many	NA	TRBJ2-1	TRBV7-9	TGTGCCAGCAGCTTAAAACTATCCTACAATGAGCAGTTCTTC	CASSLKLSYNEQFF
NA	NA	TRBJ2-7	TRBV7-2	TGTGCCAGCAGCGGGGAGGTGTACTACGAGCAGTACTTC	CASSGEVYYEQYF
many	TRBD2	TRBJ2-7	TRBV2	TGTGCCATCAGGCGGGGGGTCGAGCAGTACTTC	CAIRRGVEQYF
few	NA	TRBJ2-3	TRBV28	TGTGCCAGCAGTTTATGCCCCGGGTGGCTCAGGGATACGCAGTATTTT	CASSLCPGWLRDTQYF
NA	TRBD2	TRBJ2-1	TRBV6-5	TGTGCCAGCAGTTACTCTCCGACTAGCGACGGTGAGCAGTTCTTC	CASSYSPTSDGEQFF
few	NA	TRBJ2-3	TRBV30	TGTGCCTGGCAGACTACCACAGATACGCAGTATTTT	CAWQTTTDTQYF
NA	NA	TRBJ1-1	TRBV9	TGTGCCAGCAGCGTAGATCTGGGGTCCACTGAAGCTTTCTTT	CASSVDLGSTEAFF
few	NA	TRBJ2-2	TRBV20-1	TGCAGTGCTAGAAGGTGGGAGACCGGGGAGCTGTTTTTT	CSARRWETGELFF
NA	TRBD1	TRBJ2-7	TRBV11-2	TGTGCCAGCAGCGCCGGGACAGGGGGATCCTTTTACGAGCAGTACTTC	CASSAGTGGSFYEQYF
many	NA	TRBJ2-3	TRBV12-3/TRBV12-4	TGTGCCAGCGTCAGAGACGTCACAGATACGCAGTATTTT	CASVRDVTDTQYF
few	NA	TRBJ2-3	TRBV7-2	TGTGCCAGCAGCCGAAGTCTTGGCGCGGGCACAGATACGCAGTATTTT	CASSRSLGAGTDTQYF